A selection of T cell receptor beta chains follows, all from one sample in a study of T-cell reconstitution after alpha-beta-depleted transplantation in children. TCRdb reprocessed the PCR reads via MiXCR and lists one record per CDR3 protein. Of some 640,000 distinct CDR3 sequences listed, 15% to 20% are singletons. This specimen was PBMCs from the stem cell graft donor, taken from the stem cell graft. The origin of the receptors is a human donor who donated a stem cell graft to a child with acute myeloid leukemia. Each CDR3 is given without its conserved first and last residue. Clone size, where shown, is once, few, many, or a class for clones that have expanded.

V	J	size	CDR3
TRBV7-9	TRBJ2-7	few	ASSSSPGYEQY
TRBV28	TRBJ2-1	-	AMGPRVLCLNRDSPYNEQF
TRBV15	TRBJ1-2	many	ATSGPEVDSNYGYT
TRBV7-2	TRBJ1-2	-	ASSLGGRPGGYT
TRBV7-9	TRBJ1-1	few	ASSLGEFTEAF
TRBV29-1	TRBJ1-2	-	SVEDPTGMGHGYT
TRBV5-1	TRBJ1-2	many	ASSLSGYYGYT
TRBV29-1	TRBJ2-5	few	SVEDAKWETQY
TRBV6-5	TRBJ1-4	many	ASSYRVGWGTNEKLF
TRBV12-3/TRBV12-4	TRBJ1-2	many	ASGYGYT
TRBV7-2	TRBJ1-5	-	ASSLGQRGIQPQH
TRBV24-1	TRBJ2-3	-	ATSDNFRDTDTQY
TRBV7-2	TRBJ2-3	-	ASSLGGIPSTDTQY
TRBV6-2/TRBV6-3	TRBJ1-5	-	ASSYSPGAHQPQH
TRBV20-1	TRBJ1-2	many	SAPGASGSPPNYGYT
TRBV29-1	TRBJ1-5	many	SVKQGNSNQPQH
TRBV5-1	TRBJ1-1	many	ASSLGPGGMNTEAF
TRBV29-1	TRBJ1-1	many	SALEGGTEAF
TRBV20-1	TRBJ2-1	many	SAKRVNEQF
TRBV7-2	TRBJ2-7	few	ASSRRGSEQY
TRBV5-1	TRBJ1-2	many	ASSLDQVDGYT
TRBV20-1	TRBJ1-2	many	SASSSNYGYT
TRBV20-1	TRBJ2-7	many	SARDPRTSGGAREQY
TRBV20-1	TRBJ2-3	few	SARDRETGTPDTQY
TRBV9	TRBJ1-6	-	ASSATGGGYNSPLH
TRBV9	TRBJ2-5	-	ASSVGTSGEPRETQY
TRBV6-2/TRBV6-3	TRBJ1-2	-	ASSSTGGADYGYT